This TCR beta chain was identified during a study of graft-versus-host responses after intestinal transplantation. About this clone itself: Its antigen is undetermined.

Germline V gives CDR1 LNHNV, CDR2 YYDKDF (reference sequence). Trimming removed 0 bases at V and 4 bases at J, with 12 bases between. The length of the CDR3 is 15 residues. Assay: immunoSEQ multiplex PCR; the TCRdb copy retains only in-frame clones and omits some. The sample comprises about 96,000 clones, about 93% of which are singletons, and around 0.17% rests with the top ten. The source is a human donor who received an intestinal transplant. The rearrangement links TRBV15 to TRBJ1-2; no clear D. The sample in question was unstimulated CD4+ T cells sorted from spleen or lymph node cells, obtained before intestinal transplant. CDR3 bases: TGTGCCACCAGCAGAGAGGGGAGTCCCATCTATGGCTACACCTTC. This gives the protein CATSREGSPIYGYTF.